The clone carrying this T cell receptor beta chain was detected ten times or more. Its matching antigen is unknown. CDR3 length: 10 residues. CD45RO-negative CD8 cells positively selected for CCR7 made up the naive population, which excluded terminally differentiated effector memory CD45RA+ cells. The source of the sample is a study of shared clonotypes between healthy human individuals. Study-wide points: Rarefaction analysis demonstrated incomplete sorted-subset sequencing notwithstanding large depth.

On sorted subsets, replicate PCRs used 150 to 250 ng DNA, or some 27,000 T cell genomes. TCRdb's copy holds only in-frame clones and misses some; the assay was immunoSEQ multiplex PCR. Found here are about 820,000 clones, around 93% of them singletons; the top ten hold about 25%. The sequencing input was naive CD8+ T cells sorted from blood. This sequence originates from a man under 40 in good health. The chain has TRBV21-1 and TRBJ2-1; the table's D call TRBD2 went unverified against the DNA. TRBV21-1 is deemed a pseudogene. The CDR3 here is CASRGSFRFF. The CDR3 DNA reads as TGTGCCAGCCGCGGGAGTTTTCGGTTCTTC.